This T cell receptor (beta chain) was sequenced in a study of T-cell memory formation after mild COVID-19. 5'RACE with constant-segment primers yielded barcoded, UMI-tagged TCR alpha and TCR beta cDNA libraries. TCRdb used MiXCR to reprocess the 5' RACE reads, holding one entry per CDR3 protein. Of approximately 250,000 distinct CDR3 sequences in the sample, around 15% are singletons; the top ten hold 20% to 25%. The V end was cut by 4 bases, the J end by 4 bases, with 20 bases between. Germline V gene sequence: CDR1 MGHRA, CDR2 YSYEKL. This CDR3 spans 17 amino acids. As concerns this clonotype: The antigen is not known.

Points from the study as a whole: SARS-CoV-2 specificity was not confirmed for second-wave clones peaking on day 37.

The clonotype comes from a man aged 18 to 35 who had mild COVID-19 (a few samples of this study predate the infection). Cell type and time point are not known. The sequenced sample was PBMCs or a T cell subset sorted from them (not recorded which). The rearrangement links TRBV4-1 to TRBJ2-1; the D call may be TRBD1 or TRBD2 (5 bases each). This CDR3 is CASSRLGTETLYNEQFF. The CDR3 DNA reads as TGCGCCAGCAGCCGGTTAGGGACGGAAACCCTTTACAATGAGCAGTTCTTC.